This entry lists 25 T cell receptor beta chains sequenced from one sample in a study of OX40 agonist ivuxolimab in advanced cancers. Measured with immunoSEQ multiplex PCR; TCRdb has only the in-frame clones, and not every one. Of 77,000 or so clones detected, about 85% appear once; the ten largest clones hold approximately 5%. Sequencing was performed on CD4+ or CD8+ T cells sorted from blood, taken in a trial of the OX40 agonist ivuxolimab. These receptors were collected from an adult with an advanced solid tumor such as melanoma, head and neck, liver or kidney cancer.

The chain joins TRBV6-6 to TRBJ1-5, with a weak D call TRBD1 (5 bases). V lost 4 bases and J 7 bases, leaving 17 bases between the germline ends. Germline V CDR1 and CDR2: MNHNY, SVGAGI (reference sequence). This CDR3 has 15 residues. The CDR3: CASSSGTEGEQPQHF. CDR3 sequence (DNA): TGTGCCAGCAGTTCCGGGACGGAGGGCGAGCAGCCCCAGCATTTT.

The chain carries TRBV25-1 and TRBJ1-1, with TRBD1 matching 10 bases. The length of the CDR3 is 12 residues. Germline V CDR1 and CDR2: MGHDK, SYGVNS. The CDR3 region has the DNA TGTGCGACCCACGGACAGGGGGGTGAAGCTTTCTTT. Translation gives CATHGQGGEAFF.

The chain links TRBV27 to TRBJ1-5; 7 nucleotides align to TRBD1. In germline, CDR1 is MNHEY, CDR2 SMNVEV (reference sequence). Unmatched junction bases numbered 8, after V lost 5 bases and J lost 10 bases. The CDR3 is made up of 13 amino acids. The CDR3, as DNA: TGTGCCAGCAGTACAGGGGTTAGACGACCCCAGCATTTT. Amino acid sequence: CASSTGVRRPQHF.

This chain links TRBV6-1 with TRBJ1-5; maybe TRBD1 (6 bases). Germline V lookup: CDR1 MNHNS, CDR2 SASEGT. V gave up 3 bases and J gave up 0 bases, with 18 bases separating them. The length of the CDR3 is 18 residues. As DNA, the CDR3 is TGTGCCAGCAGTGATGAGCAGGGGAGCGGGTATAGCAATCAGCCCCAGCATTTT. Translating gives CASSDEQGSGYSNQPQHF.

This chain uses TRBV30 with TRBJ1-1, with D unclear. Trimming shortened V by 2 bases and J by 0 bases, and 10 bases separated the two germline ends. Germline values: CDR1 GTSNPN, CDR2 SVGIG (reference sequence). The CDR3 loop spans 14 amino acids. CDR3 nucleotides: TGTGCCTGGAGTAATAGGTTCCTGAACACTGAAGCTTTCTTT. This codes for CAWSNRFLNTEAFF. Complete variable domain (other parts from reference TRBV30 and TRBJ1-1): SQTIHQWPATLVQPVGSPLSLECTVEGTSNPNLYWYRQAAGRGLQLLFYSVGIGQISSEVPQNLSASRPQDRQFILSSKKLLLSDSGFYLCAWSNRFLNTEAFFGQGTRLTVV.

This chain connects TRBV9 to TRBJ2-7; D is ambiguous. Trimming left V 4 bases short and J 5 bases short, with 19 bases between. This CDR3 region has 15 residues. Germline lookup yields CDR1 SGDLS and CDR2 YYNGEE. The CDR3 DNA follows: TGTGCCAGCAGCCAAGATCACCGGGCCTTCGACGAGCAGTACTTC. Protein: CASSQDHRAFDEQYF.

J is TRBJ1-6 and V is TRBV9; D not certain. The V and J ends lost 3 bases and 5 bases respectively, with 6 bases between them. The CDR3 is made up of 13 amino acids. Per germline, CDR1 SGDLS and CDR2 YYNGEE. CDR3 DNA: TGTGCCAGCAGCGGGGCCAATAATTCACCCCTCCACTTT. Protein product: CASSGANNSPLHF.

The chain combines TRBV19 with TRBJ1-2; 9 bases are a match to TRBD1. The CDR3 is made up of 14 amino acids. After removal of 5 bases from V and 3 bases from J, the junction contained 4 bases not matched to a gene. Germline lookup yields CDR1 LNHDA and CDR2 SQIVND (reference sequence). In nucleotides, the CDR3 is TGTGCCAGTAGTCTTACAGGGGGCGACTATGGCTACACCTTC. Amino acids: CASSLTGGDYGYTF.

Concerning this clone itself: Other nucleotide sequences in the sample specify the same CDR3. The chain combines TRBV6-4 with TRBJ2-1; D remains unclear. CDR1 and CDR2 (germline): MRHNA, SNTAGT. V lost 2 bases and J 5 bases, leaving 7 bases between the germline ends. The CDR3 consists of 13 residues. The CDR3, as DNA: TGTGCCAGCAGTGACAGGGATAACAATGAGCAGTTCTTC. This gives the protein CASSDRDNNEQFF.

This clone was counted between two and nine times. V gene TRBV5-1 combines with J gene TRBJ1-6; 11 bases map to TRBD1. The junction had 2 bases not matched to a gene; V was cut back by 0 bases and J by 9 bases. Germline CDR1 and CDR2: SGHRS and YFSETQ. This CDR3 contains 15 residues. CDR3 amino acids: CASSLEGTGGSPLHF. Written as DNA, the CDR3 is TGCGCCAGCAGCTTGGAGGGGACAGGGGGTTCACCCCTCCACTTT.

There are a few counts of this clone. The J gene is TRBJ1-1, the V gene TRBV6-5, with a tentative D call TRBD1 (5 bases). The CDR3 has 15 residues. Trimming took 0 bases from V and 4 from J, leaving 12 bases between them. Germline V gene lookup returns CDR1 MNHEY and CDR2 SVGAGI. The CDR3 DNA reads TGTGCCAGCAGTTACTCGAGCCAGGGCGGCACTGAAGCTTTCTTT. Its protein product is CASSYSSQGGTEAFF.

This clone was picked up a small number of times. The rearrangement uses TRBV6-1 and TRBJ2-5; D remains ambiguous. Trimming left V 3 bases short and J 7 bases short, with 9 bases between. Per the germline V gene, CDR1 is MNHNS and CDR2 is SASEGT. This CDR3 comprises 12 residues. DNA for the CDR3: TGTGCCAGCAGTGATCTGGGTGTGACCCAGTACTTC. Protein product: CASSDLGVTQYF.

CDR3 coding DNA: TGTGCCAGCAGCCAAGATCCGGGACAGGGAGACAATGAGCAGTTCTTC. Amino acid sequence: CASSQDPGQGDNEQFF. This sequence joins TRBV14 and TRBJ2-1, with 9 bases aligning to TRBD1. The CDR3 extends over 16 amino acids. V dropped 0 bases and J dropped 5; count of bases not matched to a gene: 5. Germline loops: CDR1 SGHDN, CDR2 FVKESK.

The rearrangement uses TRBV19 and TRBJ2-4, with D maybe TRBD2 (6 bases). Germline CDR1 reads LNHDA; CDR2 reads SQIVND (reference sequence). The CDR3 is 17 amino acids. The V gene lost 0 bases and the J gene lost 5 bases, with 17 bases spanning the gap. This CDR3 reads CASSIDLWRDLENIQYF. CDR3 bases: TGTGCCAGTAGTATAGATCTATGGCGGGATCTCGAAAACATTCAGTACTTC.

Here the CDR3 DNA reads TGTGCCAGCTCACCTTCATCGGGGCTAGCGGGCTACAATGAGCAGTTCTTC. It is translated as CASSPSSGLAGYNEQFF. V and J are TRBV18 and TRBJ2-1; 8 positions agree with TRBD2. The CDR3 has 17 residues. Trimming at V came to 3 bases and at J to 3 bases, leaving 10 bases not matched to a gene. Per the germline V gene, CDR1 is KGHSH and CDR2 is LQKENI.

The rearrangement joins TRBV2 to TRBJ2-2, with unresolved D. CDR1 SNHLY and CDR2 FYNNEI come from the germline V gene. This CDR3 is built from 13 residues. With 2 bases removed from V and 5 bases from J, the gap between germline ends came to 6 bases. CDR3 nucleotide sequence: TGTGCCAGCAGTGAAAGGCTAACCGGGGAGCTGTTTTTT. Amino acids: CASSERLTGELFF.

This clone was observed a single time. The chain is built from TRBV6-1 and TRBJ2-2, with 7 bases matching TRBD1. J gave up 6 bases and V 6 bases, and 4 bases lay outside the gene matches. The CDR3 extends over 13 amino acids. Germline CDR1 is MNHNS and CDR2 is SASEGT. CDR3 sequence: CASRVTGPGELFF. The CDR3 DNA reads TGTGCCAGCAGAGTGACAGGGCCCGGGGAGCTGTTTTTT.

The genes are TRBV18 and TRBJ2-1, with D perhaps assigned TRBD1 or TRBD2 (6 bases each). The CDR3 covers 14 residues. The ends were cut back, 6 bases at V and 8 bases at J, with 17 bases in the middle. The germline gives CDR1 KGHSH, CDR2 LQKENI. The chain's CDR3 is CASSNQWGADEQFF. The DNA of the CDR3 is TGTGCCAGCTCCAACCAGTGGGGGGCTGATGAGCAGTTCTTC.

The gene calls are TRBV5-1 and TRBJ2-3; TRBD2 is a possible D gene (6 bases). Germline V lookup: CDR1 SGHRS, CDR2 YFSETQ. The CDR3 loop spans 14 amino acids. Trimming took off 2 bases at V and 3 bases at J, with 10 bases between the two ends. The DNA for the CDR3 is TGCGCCAGCAGCTTTTTGACTAGGACAGATACGCAGTATTTT. Translating gives CASSFLTRTDTQYF.

This clone was observed a single time. This sequence joins TRBV18 and TRBJ1-2; 9 positions agree with TRBD1. Germline V lookup: CDR1 KGHSH, CDR2 LQKENI. This CDR3 contains 15 residues. V lost 3 bases and J lost 8; bases outside the gene matches: 10. The CDR3 is CASSPGQGLSGGYTF. CDR3 nucleotide sequence: TGTGCCAGCTCACCGGGACAGGGACTTTCGGGGGGCTACACCTTC.

This clone showed up just once. This rearrangement joins TRBV6-5 to TRBJ1-5, with D unclear. Trimming removed 9 bases from V and 3 bases from J, with 12 bases in between. Germline CDR1 is MNHEY and CDR2 is SVGAGI. This CDR3 is 13 amino acids long. The CDR3 sequence: CASSLSYNQPQHF. CDR3 coding DNA: TGTGCCAGTAGCCTTAGCTACAATCAGCCCCAGCATTTT.

The genes are TRBV2 and TRBJ2-7; TRBD1 aligns across 10 bases. The CDR3 is 13 residues long. The ends lost 5 bases at V and 3 bases at J; junction bases unmatched: 1. CDR1 is SNHLY, CDR2 FYNNEI, per germline. CDR3: CASSRDRGYEQYF. In DNA form, the CDR3 reads TGTGCCAGCAGTCGGGACAGGGGCTACGAGCAGTACTTC.

The rearrangement joins TRBV23-1 to TRBJ2-2; D is uncertain. TRBV23-1 is known as an ORF, though its function is uncertain. The V gene lost 1 base and the J gene lost 1 base, with 13 bases spanning the gap. This CDR3 comprises 17 residues. The CDR3 DNA reads TGCGCCAGCAGTCAATTTCGGCGGCTATTGAACACCGGGGAGCTGTTTTTT. Translation: CASSQFRRLLNTGELFF.

This chain uses TRBV2 with TRBJ2-1; TRBD2 aligns across 8 bases. Losses at the gene ends were 6 bases for V and 5 bases for J; bases not matched to a gene: 3. CDR1 is SNHLY and CDR2 is FYNNEI in the germline V gene. This CDR3 contains 13 residues. CDR3 bases: TGTGCCAGCAGACGGGGGGGAAACAATGAGCAGTTCTTC. Protein product: CASRRGGNNEQFF.

This rearrangement joins TRBV21-1 to TRBJ2-4. TRBV21-1 is deemed a pseudogene. The CDR3 length is 14 residues. Here the CDR3 DNA reads TGTGCCAGCAGCAAAGGATTAGCCAAAAACATTCAGTACTTC. Its translation is CASSKGLAKNIQYF.